The sequence of this TCR beta chain was determined in a study of T cell responses to AZD1222 COVID-19 vaccine. Trimming left V 8 bases short and J 0 bases short, with 8 bases between. Germline values: CDR1 MDHEN, CDR2 SYDVKM. This CDR3 is 13 amino acids long. This clone occurred once. The method was immunoSEQ multiplex PCR; TCRdb's version includes in-frame clones alone and lacks a portion of them. The table includes over 150,000 clones, around 90% detected once. The V gene is TRBV28, the J gene TRBJ1-5; D remains ambiguous. This clonotype originated in an adult in good health. The sample consisted of peripheral blood, taken on day 0 of AZD1222 vaccination. This chain's CDR3 is CASLDISNQPQHF. In nucleotides, the CDR3 is TGTGCCAGCCTAGACATTAGCAATCAGCCCCAGCATTTT.